The clone carrying this T cell receptor (beta chain) was detected a few times. Its antigen is not known. The assay was immunoSEQ multiplex PCR, and TCRdb's table has in-frame clones only and misses some. The data contain roughly 76,000 clones, around 70% of them seen just once; the ten biggest clones take up approximately 1.9%. These data originate in a study of vaccination effects on CD4 cells after COVID-19. Study details: Two doses of BNT162b2 or mRNA-1273 vaccine were administered to participants.

Antigen-specific CD4+ T cells were first expanded with viral peptide pools by the ViraFEST assay and only then sequenced. At the end of about 9 days of culture, CD4+ T cells were isolated. Negative nucleocapsid antibody tests before and after vaccination confirmed no previous SARS-CoV-2 infection. Each culture well received under 2.5 million PBMC. These cells were then cultured in IMDM with about 9.1 IU/ml IL-2 and around 9.6 ug/ml peptides. Half the medium was replaced with IL-2 medium on days 3 and 7. The CDR3 has 16 amino acids. Per the germline V gene, CDR1 is KGHSH and CDR2 is LQKENI. J lost 2 bases, V lost 3 bases, and 6 bases had no gene match.

The receptor comes from a human donor who received a COVID-19 vaccine. The sample consisted of CD4+ T cells from PBMCs cultured with HCoV-229E spike peptides, taken before COVID-19 vaccination. This chain connects TRBV18 to TRBJ2-2; 7 bases agree with TRBD1. CDR3 bases: TGTGCCAGCTCACCGAAGGGGGCTCCTAACACCGGGGAGCTGTTTTTT. Translating gives CASSPKGAPNTGELFF. Using reference TRBV18 and TRBJ2-2 for the parts outside the CDR3, the full variable domain is NAGVMQNPRHLVRRRGQEARLRCSPMKGHSHVYWYRQLPEEGLKFMVYLQKENIIDESGMPKERFSAEFPKEGPSILRIQQVVRGDSAAYFCASSPKGAPNTGELFFGEGSRLTVL.